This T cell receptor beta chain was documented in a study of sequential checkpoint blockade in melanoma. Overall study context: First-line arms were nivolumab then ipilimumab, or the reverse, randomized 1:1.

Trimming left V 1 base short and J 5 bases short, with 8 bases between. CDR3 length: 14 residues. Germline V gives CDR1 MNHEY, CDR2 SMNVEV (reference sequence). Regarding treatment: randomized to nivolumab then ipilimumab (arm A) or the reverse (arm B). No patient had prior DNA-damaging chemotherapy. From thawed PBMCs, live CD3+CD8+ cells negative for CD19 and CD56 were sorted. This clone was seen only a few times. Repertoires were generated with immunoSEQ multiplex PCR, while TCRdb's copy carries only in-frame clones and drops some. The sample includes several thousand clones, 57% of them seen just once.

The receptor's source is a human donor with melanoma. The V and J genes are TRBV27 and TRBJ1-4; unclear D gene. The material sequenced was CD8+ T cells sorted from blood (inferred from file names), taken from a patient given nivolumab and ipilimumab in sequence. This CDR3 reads CASSLYGSNEKLFF. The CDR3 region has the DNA TGTGCCAGCAGTTTATACGGGTCGAATGAAAAACTGTTTTTT.